This TCR beta chain stems from a study of T-cell memory formation after mild COVID-19. After removal of 3 bases from V and 9 bases from J, the junction contained 7 bases not matched to a gene. CDR3 size: 15 residues. Germline V gives CDR1 SGDLS, CDR2 YYNGEE. One entry per CDR3 protein results from TCRdb running MiXCR on the 5' RACE reads. Of about 250,000 distinct CDR3 sequences in the sample, 15% were seen once. The chain carries TRBV9 and TRBJ1-6, with 9 bases lining up with TRBD1. This TCR was sampled from an adult woman who had mild COVID-19 (a few samples of this study predate the infection). Cell type and time point are not known. Sample: PBMCs or a T cell subset sorted from them (not recorded which). CDR3 sequence (DNA): TGTGCCAGCAGCGCGGGACAGGGCTGGAGTTCACCCCTCCACTTT. Its protein is CASSAGQGWSSPLHF.